This T cell receptor (beta chain) was identified during a study of spatial heterogeneity in lung cancer. The study's findings and limits: Tracking of tumor mutation counts was seen in expanded intratumoral alpha and beta TCR counts.

Regarding time point: sample taken at primary tumor resection. V dropped 2 bases and J dropped 6 bases, with 11 bases sitting between them. Germline CDR1 SGHAT, CDR2 FQNNGV. This CDR3 is 15 amino acids long. One entry per CDR3 protein, called by TCRdb with MiXCR from the 5' RACE reads. The sample lists under 20,000 distinct CDR3 sequences; under 7% were seen once. This clonotype was seen repeatedly, ten times or more. Its antigen is not identified. The specimen comprised lung tumor tissue, sampled at surgery. This receptor was identified in a female donor with early-stage non-small cell lung cancer. The chain couples TRBV11-2 to TRBJ1-6; tentatively, D is TRBD1 (5 bases). The CDR3: CASSLTPGLNSPLHF. The CDR3 coding sequence is TGTGCCAGCAGCTTAACCCCAGGGCTTAATTCACCCCTCCACTTT.